These T cell receptor beta chains were read from a single sample in a study of PD-L1 blockade in urothelial cancer. Only in-frame clones appear in the TCRdb table, and some are missing; sequencing was by immunoSEQ multiplex PCR. The repertoire holds around 93,000 clones, 70% to 90% seen once, with approximately 8.4% in the top ten. Source: PBMCs, taken around atezolizumab (anti-PD-L1) treatment. The receptors come from a man aged 70 or older with urothelial cancer. Both conserved end residues are part of each CDR3. The order of the fields is D gene, V gene, J gene, clone size, CDR3 DNA, CDR3 protein. A D gene is named only where the DNA matches it firmly. Clone size is not always given. Where it is, it says once, few, many or a class for expanded clones.

>.|TRBV5-4|TRBJ1-2|.
TGTGCCAGCACCCAGGGGAATGGTGTCCATAACTATGGCTACACCTTC
CASTQGNGVHNYGYTF
>TRBD1|TRBV5-1|TRBJ1-1|.
TGCGCCAGCAGCCGGACAGGGGGAATGAACACTGAAGCTTTCTTT
CASSRTGGMNTEAFF
>.|TRBV11-2|TRBJ2-5|.
TGTGCCAGCGGATTAGGAGGGGAAGGGGGAGAGACCCAGTACTTC
CASGLGGEGGETQYF
>.|TRBV6-4|TRBJ1-2|.
TGTGCCAGCAGTGACTCGAGGGCACAGGGAAAGCACGAGGGCTACACCTTC
CASSDSRAQGKHEGYTF
>TRBD2|TRBV5-4|TRBJ2-1|.
TGTGCCAGCAGCATCGGGAGGGCCAATGAGCAGTTCTTC
CASSIGRANEQFF
>TRBD1|TRBV15|TRBJ2-3|.
TGTGCCACCAGCAGGGACAGGGTTGCAGATACGCAGTATTTT
CATSRDRVADTQYF
>.|TRBV15|TRBJ1-5|once
TGTGCCACCAGCAGCCTCAGGGGAAATCAGCCCCAGCATTTT
CATSSLRGNQPQHF
>TRBD2|TRBV27|TRBJ2-1|.
TGTGCCAGCAGTCCAGGGACTAGCGGGACGGGTGAGCAGTTCTTC
CASSPGTSGTGEQFF
>.|TRBV28|TRBJ1-1|.
TGTGCCAGCAGTTCACGGCCCCAGTTGAGGACTGAAGCTTTCTTT
CASSSRPQLRTEAFF
>TRBD1|TRBV18|TRBJ2-7|.
TGTGCCAGCTCACCAATAGGACAGGTGCCCTCCTACGAGCAGTACTTC
CASSPIGQVPSYEQYF
>.|TRBV5-4|TRBJ1-1|.
TGTGCCAGCTCATTCAGGGGACCGAACACTGAAGCTTTCTTT
CASSFRGPNTEAFF
>TRBD1|TRBV19|TRBJ2-1|.
TGTGCCAGCCGCGGACAGGGAACCTACAATGAGCAGTTCTTC
CASRGQGTYNEQFF
>.|TRBV2|TRBJ2-5|once
TGTGCCAGCAGTGAAGCGCCCAGCCAAGAGACCCAGTACTTC
CASSEAPSQETQYF
>.|TRBV5-1|TRBJ2-1|.
TGCGCCAGCAGCTTGGGGGCTGGGTACAATGAGCAGTTCTTC
CASSLGAGYNEQFF
>TRBD1|TRBV4-1|TRBJ2-2|.
TGCGCCAGCAGCCAAGAGGGACAGGGAATCGGGGAGCTGTTTTTT
CASSQEGQGIGELFF
>TRBD2|TRBV7-3|TRBJ2-7|.
TGTGCCAGCAGCTTAAACGCGGGAGGTTACGAGCAGTACTTC
CASSLNAGGYEQYF
>.|TRBV21-1|TRBJ2-7|.
TGTGCCAGCAGCAAAGACCCGGCCAGGGGTCGGTACGAGCAGTACTTC
CASSKDPARGRYEQYF
>.|TRBV6-1|TRBJ1-4|.
TGTGCCAGGGTACAGCCGCCAAATGAAAAACTGTTTTTT
CARVQPPNEKLFF
>.|TRBV4-2|TRBJ2-5|.
TGTGCCAGCAGCCAAGATACCCAGGGGACCCAGTACTTC
CASSQDTQGTQYF
>.|TRBV2|TRBJ2-1|few
TGTGCCAGCAGTGAAGAAGGAACTAGTGCTGGCCATGAGCAGTTCTTC
CASSEEGTSAGHEQFF
>TRBD2|TRBV5-4|TRBJ2-2|.
TGTGCCAGCAGCTCACGAATCGGCGGGAGGGCGAACACCGGGGAGCTGTTTTTT
CASSSRIGGRANTGELFF
>.|TRBV15|TRBJ2-7|.
TGTGCCACCAGAGGGCAGGGTAACTACGAGCAGTACTTC
CATRGQGNYEQYF
>.|TRBV19|TRBJ1-3|.
TGTGCCAGTAGGATGTCGGGGACTGACTCTGGAAACACCATATATTTT
CASRMSGTDSGNTIYF